This is a list of T cell receptor beta chains from one sample in a study of regulatory T cells in long-lasting Graves disease. TCRdb analysed the multiplex PCR reads with MiXCR anew, one entry per CDR3 protein. The sample lists over 350,000 distinct CDR3 sequences, over 14% occurring once. The same sample was also used in a study of T cells in Graves' hyperthyroidism and ophthalmopathy.

The material sequenced was peripheral blood mononuclear cells (PBMCs), taken at new diagnosis, from a patient treated with antithyroid drugs. The receptors were sampled from a woman aged 35 to 49 with Graves disease. Each CDR3 is given with its conserved first and last residue. Fields, in order: D gene, J gene, clone size, V gene, CDR3 protein, CDR3 DNA. The D gene is left open where the match is weak. Not all rows give a size; the values are once, few, many and, for expanded clones, a class.

TRBD1	TRBJ1-2	NA	TRBV19	CASSKESGTEGYGYTF	TGTGCCAGTAGTAAAGAATCCGGGACAGAGGGGTATGGCTACACCTTC
NA	TRBJ1-1	many	TRBV30	CAWSAMDRNTEAFF	TGTGCCTGGAGTGCGATGGACCGGAACACTGAAGCTTTCTTT
TRBD1	TRBJ2-1	many	TRBV10-2	CATTGGLAYEQFF	TGCGCCACCACAGGGGGGCTAGCCTATGAGCAGTTCTTC
TRBD1	TRBJ1-3	many	TRBV11-2	CASSPQTGVLRDSGNTIYF	TGTGCCAGCAGCCCTCAGACAGGGGTTCTTCGCGACTCTGGAAACACCATATATTTT
TRBD2	TRBJ2-5	many	TRBV19	CARGTSDYQETQYF	TGTGCCAGAGGGACTAGCGATTACCAAGAGACCCAGTACTTC
TRBD1	TRBJ2-5	many	TRBV14	CASSAGTGGLETQYF	TGTGCCAGCAGCGCCGGGACAGGGGGGTTGGAGACCCAGTACTTC
TRBD2	TRBJ2-5	many	TRBV12-3/TRBV12-4	CASTFSGLEVGLGETQYF	TGTGCCAGCACCTTCTCGGGACTAGAGGTGGGCTTGGGAGAGACCCAGTACTTC
NA	TRBJ1-2	many	TRBV7-2	CASSLVGAGYGYTF	TGTGCCAGCAGCTTAGTGGGGGCGGGCTATGGCTACACCTTC
TRBD2	TRBJ2-5	few	TRBV5-6	CASSAPGLAGFSGETQYF	TGTGCCAGCAGCGCACCGGGACTAGCGGGATTTTCTGGAGAGACCCAGTACTTC
NA	TRBJ2-1	many	TRBV12-3/TRBV12-4	CASSFSPDEQFF	TGTGCCAGCAGTTTTTCCCCGGATGAGCAGTTCTTC
NA	TRBJ1-5	many	TRBV12-3/TRBV12-4	CASTVGRIGNQPQHF	TGTGCCAGCACCGTTGGCAGGATCGGCAATCAGCCCCAGCATTTT
TRBD2	TRBJ2-1	many	TRBV7-9	CASSLMRAGDNEQFF	TGTGCCAGCAGCTTAATGCGAGCGGGAGACAATGAGCAGTTCTTC
NA	TRBJ1-6	many	TRBV12-3/TRBV12-4	CASQVRGANSPLHF	TGTGCCAGCCAAGTTCGAGGGGCGAATTCACCCCTCCACTTT
TRBD1	TRBJ2-7	many	TRBV20-1	CSAEVTGRSYEQYF	TGCAGTGCTGAAGTGACAGGGAGATCCTACGAGCAGTACTTC
TRBD2	TRBJ2-5	many	TRBV12-3/TRBV12-4	CASSSPTSGKETQYF	TGTGCCAGCAGTTCCCCGACTAGCGGGAAAGAGACCCAGTACTTC
NA	TRBJ1-5	few	TRBV24-1	CATSEAGEGGEGQPQHF	TGTGCCACCAGTGAAGCCGGAGAGGGAGGGGAGGGACAGCCCCAGCATTTT
TRBD1	TRBJ1-2	once	TRBV25-1	CASSAGVGQDAGYTF	TGTGCCAGCAGTGCAGGGGTGGGACAGGACGCTGGCTACACCTTC
NA	TRBJ2-3	many	TRBV10-3	CAIKGDTQYF	TGTGCCATCAAAGGGGATACGCAGTATTTT
TRBD2	TRBJ2-1	NA	TRBV20-1	CSARPEGTTFGVEQFF	TGCAGTGCCCGACCTGAGGGGACTACCTTTGGGGTTGAGCAGTTCTTC
TRBD1	TRBJ2-7	many	TRBV7-9	CASSGTGTGINEQYF	TGTGCCAGCAGCGGAACCGGGACAGGGATAAACGAGCAGTACTTC
TRBD2	TRBJ2-5	many	TRBV19	CASSIVDFGLAVQETQYF	TGTGCCAGTAGTATAGTTGATTTCGGACTAGCGGTTCAAGAGACCCAGTACTTC
NA	TRBJ1-5	many	TRBV10-3	CAICRDSNQPQHF	TGTGCCATCTGTCGGGACAGCAATCAGCCCCAGCATTTT